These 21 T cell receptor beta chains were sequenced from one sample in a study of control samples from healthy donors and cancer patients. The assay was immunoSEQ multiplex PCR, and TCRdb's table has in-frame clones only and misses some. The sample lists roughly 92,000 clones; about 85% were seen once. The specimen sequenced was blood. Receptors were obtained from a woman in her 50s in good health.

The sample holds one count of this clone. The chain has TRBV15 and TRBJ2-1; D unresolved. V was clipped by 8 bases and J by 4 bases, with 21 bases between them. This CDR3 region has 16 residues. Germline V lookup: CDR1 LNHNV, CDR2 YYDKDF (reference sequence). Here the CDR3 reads CATRLTGSFVYNEQFF. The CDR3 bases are TGTGCCACCCGTTTGACGGGCAGCTTTGTTTACAATGAGCAGTTCTTC.

CDR3 bases: TGTGCCAGCAGCTTCCATCTTGGCGGGAGGCGATACGAGCAGTACTTC. Translating it yields CASSFHLGGRRYEQYF. The chain couples TRBV7-2 to TRBJ2-7; TRBD2 agrees at 8 bases. V shed 3 bases, J shed 4 bases, and the junction held 11 bases outside the gene matches. Germline CDR1 SGHTA, CDR2 FQGNSA. The CDR3 contains 16 residues.

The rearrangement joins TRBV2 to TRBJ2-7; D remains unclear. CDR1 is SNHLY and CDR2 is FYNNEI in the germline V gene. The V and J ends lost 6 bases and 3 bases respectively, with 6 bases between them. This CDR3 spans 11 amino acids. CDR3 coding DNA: TGTGCCAGCAGGCAAGGCTACGAGCAGTACTTC. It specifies CASRQGYEQYF.

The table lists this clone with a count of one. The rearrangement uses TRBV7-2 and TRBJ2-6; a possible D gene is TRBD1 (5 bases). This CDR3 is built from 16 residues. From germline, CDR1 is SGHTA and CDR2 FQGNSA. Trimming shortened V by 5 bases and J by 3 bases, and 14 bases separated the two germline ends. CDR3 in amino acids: CASSPQVTSGANVLTF. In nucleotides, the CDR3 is TGTGCCAGCAGCCCACAGGTCACGAGTGGGGCCAACGTCCTGACTTTC.

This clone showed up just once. This CDR3 reads CASSFPGRSTEQYF. DNA for the CDR3: TGTGCCAGCAGCTTCCCGGGACGATCCACCGAGCAGTACTTC. This chain connects TRBV11-2 to TRBJ2-7; D tentatively reads TRBD1 or TRBD2 (5 bases each). This CDR3 has 14 amino acids. Germline CDR1 reads SGHAT; CDR2 reads FQNNGV. V was clipped by 3 bases and J by 6 bases, with 15 bases between them.

The chain's CDR3 is CASSLARGYEQYF. In DNA, the CDR3 is TGTGCCAGCAGCTTAGCCCGCGGCTACGAGCAGTACTTC. J is TRBJ2-7 and V is TRBV7-3; unclear D gene. Germline V gene lookup returns CDR1 SGHTA and CDR2 FQGTGA. V was cut by 2 bases and J by 3 bases, with 8 bases left in between. This CDR3 region has 13 residues.

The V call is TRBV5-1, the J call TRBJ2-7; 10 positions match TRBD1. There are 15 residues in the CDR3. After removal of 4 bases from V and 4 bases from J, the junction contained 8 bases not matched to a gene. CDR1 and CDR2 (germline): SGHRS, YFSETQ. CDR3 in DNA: TGCGCCAGCAGCCCGAGGACAGGGGGTGCTTACGAGCAGTACTTC. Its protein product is CASSPRTGGAYEQYF.

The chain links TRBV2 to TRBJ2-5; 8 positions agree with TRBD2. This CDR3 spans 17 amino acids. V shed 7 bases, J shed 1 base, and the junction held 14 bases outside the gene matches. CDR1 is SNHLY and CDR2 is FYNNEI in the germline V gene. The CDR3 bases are TGTGCCAGCACCCCGGGAAGGCTAGCGGGCAGCCAAGAGACCCAGTACTTC. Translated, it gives CASTPGRLAGSQETQYF.

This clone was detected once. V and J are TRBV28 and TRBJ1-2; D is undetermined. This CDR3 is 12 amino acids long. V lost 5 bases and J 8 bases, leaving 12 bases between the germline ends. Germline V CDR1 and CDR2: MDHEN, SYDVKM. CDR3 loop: CASSLLGGGYTF. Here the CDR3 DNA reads TGTGCCAGCAGTCTGCTAGGAGGCGGCTACACCTTC.

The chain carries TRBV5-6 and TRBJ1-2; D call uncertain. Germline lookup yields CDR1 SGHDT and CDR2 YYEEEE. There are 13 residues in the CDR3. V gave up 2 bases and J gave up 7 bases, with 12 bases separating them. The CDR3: CASSFSTYSGYTF. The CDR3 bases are TGTGCCAGCAGCTTCTCAACGTACAGTGGCTACACCTTC. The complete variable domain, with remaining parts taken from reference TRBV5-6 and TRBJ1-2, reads DAGVTQSPTHLIKTRGQQVTLRCSPKSGHDTVSWYQQALGQGPQFIFQYYEEEERQRGNFPDRFSGHQFPNYSSELNVNALLLGDSALYLCASSFSTYSGYTFGSGTRLTVV.

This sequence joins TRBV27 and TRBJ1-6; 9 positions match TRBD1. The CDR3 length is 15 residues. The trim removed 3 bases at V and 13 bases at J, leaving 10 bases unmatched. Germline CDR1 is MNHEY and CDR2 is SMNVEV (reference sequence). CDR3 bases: TGTGCCAGCAGTTTTAAGGACAGGGGCCCCTGGCCCCTCCACTTT. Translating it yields CASSFKDRGPWPLHF.

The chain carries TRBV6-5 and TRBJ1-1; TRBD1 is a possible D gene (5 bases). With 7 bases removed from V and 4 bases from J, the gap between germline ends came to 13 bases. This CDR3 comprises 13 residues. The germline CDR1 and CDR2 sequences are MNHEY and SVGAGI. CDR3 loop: CASTWGSGTEAFF. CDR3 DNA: TGTGCCAGCACCTGGGGGAGCGGCACTGAAGCTTTCTTT.

The CDR3 is CASSRGSRAYEQYF. The DNA for the CDR3 is TGTGCCAGCAGCCGCGGTAGCCGCGCCTACGAGCAGTACTTC. This chain links TRBV7-2 with TRBJ2-7; the D is unclear. Germline V lookup: CDR1 SGHTA, CDR2 FQGNSA. With 5 bases removed from V and 2 bases from J, the gap between germline ends came to 13 bases. This CDR3 has 14 amino acids.

The CDR3 DNA is TGTGCCAGCAGCCGAGACCCTAGACAGGGGGAGGGGACTGAAGCTTTCTTT. It codes for CASSRDPRQGEGTEAFF. This chain joins TRBV7-9 and TRBJ1-1, with 9 bases identical to TRBD1. This CDR3 region has 17 residues. V dropped 5 bases and J dropped 5; count of bases not matched to a gene: 15. Per the germline V gene, CDR1 is SEHNR and CDR2 is FQNEAQ (reference sequence). Complete variable domain (other parts from reference TRBV7-9 and TRBJ1-1): DTGVSQNPRHKITKRGQNVTFRCDPISEHNRLYWYRQTLGQGPEFLTYFQNEAQLEKSRLLSDRFSAERPKGSFSTLEIQRTEQGDSAMYLCASSRDPRQGEGTEAFFGQGTRLTVV.

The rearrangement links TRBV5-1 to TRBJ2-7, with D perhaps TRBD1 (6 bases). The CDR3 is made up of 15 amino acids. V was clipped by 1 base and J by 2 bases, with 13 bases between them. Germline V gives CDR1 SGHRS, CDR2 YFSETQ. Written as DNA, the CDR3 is TGCGCCAGCAGCTTGACCGGACAGAGCACCTACGAGCAGTACTTC. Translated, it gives CASSLTGQSTYEQYF.

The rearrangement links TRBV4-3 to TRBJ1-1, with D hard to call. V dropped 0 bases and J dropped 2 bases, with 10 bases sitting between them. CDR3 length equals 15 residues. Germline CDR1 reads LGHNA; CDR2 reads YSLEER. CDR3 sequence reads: CASSQEAARNTEAFF. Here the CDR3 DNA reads TGCGCCAGCAGCCAAGAGGCAGCAAGAAACACTGAAGCTTTCTTT.

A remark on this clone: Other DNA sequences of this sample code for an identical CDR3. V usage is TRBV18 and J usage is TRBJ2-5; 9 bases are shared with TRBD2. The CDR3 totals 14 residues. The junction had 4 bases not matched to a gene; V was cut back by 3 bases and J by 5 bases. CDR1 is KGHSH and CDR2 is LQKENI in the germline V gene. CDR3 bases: TGTGCCAGCTCACCGCCGGCGGGGGGGGAGACCCAGTACTTC. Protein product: CASSPPAGGETQYF.

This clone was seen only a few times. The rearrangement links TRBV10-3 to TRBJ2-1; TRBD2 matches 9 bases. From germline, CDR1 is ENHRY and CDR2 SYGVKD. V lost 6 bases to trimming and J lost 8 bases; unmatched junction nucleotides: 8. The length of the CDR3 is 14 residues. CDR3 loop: CAISLSGGRDEQFF. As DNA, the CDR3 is TGTGCCATCAGCCTTAGCGGGGGTAGGGATGAGCAGTTCTTC.

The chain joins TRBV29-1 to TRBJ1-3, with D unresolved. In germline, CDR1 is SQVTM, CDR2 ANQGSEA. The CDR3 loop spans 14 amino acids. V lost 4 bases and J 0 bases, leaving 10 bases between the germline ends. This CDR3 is CSVVAGFSGNTIYF. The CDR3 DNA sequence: TGCAGCGTTGTAGCGGGTTTCTCTGGAAACACCATATATTTT. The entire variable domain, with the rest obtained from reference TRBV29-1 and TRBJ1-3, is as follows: SAVISQKPSRDICQRGTSLTIQCQVDSQVTMMFWYRQQPGQSLTLIATANQGSEATYESGFVIDKFPISRPNLTFSTLTVSNMSPEDSSIYLCSVVAGFSGNTIYFGEGSWLTVV.

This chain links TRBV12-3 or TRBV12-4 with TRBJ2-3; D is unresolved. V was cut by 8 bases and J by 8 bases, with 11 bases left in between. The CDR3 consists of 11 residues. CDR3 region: CASELWGTQYF. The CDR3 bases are TGTGCCAGCGAATTGTGGGGTACGCAGTATTTT.

CDR3 bases: TGTGCCAGCAGCAACACCGGGACAGGGGGCTTTGGCTACACCTTC. This codes for CASSNTGTGGFGYTF. The chain links TRBV5-4 to TRBJ1-2, with 12 nucleotides matching TRBD1. Losses at the gene ends were 4 bases for V and 7 bases for J; bases not matched to a gene: 8. Germline CDR1 is SGHNT and CDR2 is YYREEE (reference sequence). The CDR3 is 15 amino acids.